A single sample gave rise to the 13 T cell receptor beta chains below, sequenced in a study of CD8+CD57+ T cells in acquired aplastic anemia. Profiles of TCR beta VDJ and CDR3 were generated from a genomic DNA template. TCRdb reprocessed the reads via MiXCR and lists one record per CDR3 protein. Among some 92,000 distinct CDR3 sequences listed, around 62% were seen once. Patients included in sequencing had previously demonstrated CD8+CD57+ cell expansion by flow cytometry. Sequencing was done on a sample of sorted CD4+, CD8+, or CD8+CD57+ T cells (not recorded which) from PBMCs. These receptors all stem from a human donor with aplastic anemia.

This clonotype occurred once. The V call is TRBV2, the J call TRBJ1-3; 7 nucleotides agree with TRBD1. This CDR3 comprises 14 residues. The V gene end was trimmed by 3 bases and the J gene end by 4 bases; junction bases not matched to a gene: 3. From germline, CDR1 is SNHLY and CDR2 FYNNEI. CDR3 in DNA: TGTGCCAGCAGTGATACGGGACAGGGAAACACCATATATTTT. It yields the protein CASSDTGQGNTIYF.

In its sample, this clonotype was seen a few times. The V gene is TRBV20-1, the J gene TRBJ2-1; 7 nucleotides align to TRBD2. CDR3 length: 14 amino acids. J gave up 4 bases and V 6 bases, and 9 bases lay outside the gene matches. CDR1 is DFQATT and CDR2 is SNEGSKA in the germline V gene (reference sequence). This CDR3 is CSATLADVYNEQFF. The CDR3 DNA reads TGCAGTGCCACCCTAGCGGACGTGTACAATGAGCAGTTCTTC.

This chain uses TRBV7-2 with TRBJ2-3; D is uncertain. Trimming pared 6 bases from V and 2 bases from J, leaving 12 bases between. Germline V gene sequence: CDR1 SGHTA, CDR2 FQGNSA. The CDR3 has 14 residues. The CDR3 protein is CASSYGIHTDTQYF. CDR3 DNA: TGTGCCAGCAGTTATGGAATACACACAGATACGCAGTATTTT.

As DNA, the CDR3 is TGTGCCAGCATAACGGATCCCTACGAGCAGTACTTC. It translates to CASITDPYEQYF. The chain recombines TRBV2 with TRBJ2-7, with D hard to call. Trimming pared 7 bases from V and 2 bases from J, leaving 9 bases between. Germline V gene lookup returns CDR1 SNHLY and CDR2 FYNNEI. This CDR3 comprises 12 residues.

This chain uses TRBV20-1 with TRBJ2-7; D not certain. Germline V gene lookup returns CDR1 DFQATT and CDR2 SNEGSKA (reference sequence). Trimming removed 0 bases from V and 2 bases from J, with 8 bases in between. The CDR3 runs to 13 residues. This chain's CDR3 is CSARDPGPYEQYF. For the CDR3, the DNA is TGCAGTGCTAGAGATCCAGGCCCCTACGAGCAGTACTTC.

The chain recombines TRBV20-1 with TRBJ2-6; D is unresolved. There are 14 residues in the CDR3. V was shortened by 1 base and J by 4 bases, with 8 bases between the two germline ends. Per the germline V gene, CDR1 is DFQATT and CDR2 is SNEGSKA (reference sequence). The CDR3 is CSARGGKGANVLTF. The CDR3 DNA reads as TGCAGTGCTAGAGGGGGAAAAGGGGCCAACGTCCTGACTTTC.

The V gene is TRBV20-1, the J gene TRBJ1-6; 7 nucleotides align to TRBD1. CDR1 and CDR2 from the germline V gene are DFQATT and SNEGSKA (reference sequence). The CDR3 contains 14 residues. The junction had 8 bases not matched to a gene; V was cut back by 6 bases and J by 6 bases. CDR3: CSALTGYGNSPLHF. The CDR3 DNA reads as TGCAGTGCGCTGACAGGGTACGGTAATTCACCCCTCCACTTT.

This chain joins TRBV12-3 or TRBV12-4 and TRBJ2-1, with a tentative D call TRBD2 (6 bases). V shed 5 bases and J shed 8 bases, with 16 bases lying between them. The CDR3 has 14 amino acids. The CDR3 spells CASSARTKVYEQFF. Written as DNA, the CDR3 is TGTGCCAGCAGTGCCCGGACTAAAGTTTATGAGCAGTTCTTC.

This clonotype was counted only a few times. V and J are TRBV2 and TRBJ1-1; D remains unclear. The CDR3 sequence is 11 residues long. Trimming shortened V by 5 bases and J by 3 bases, and 4 bases separated the two germline ends. The germline CDR1 and CDR2 sequences are SNHLY and FYNNEI. CDR3 residues: CASSMDTEAFF. DNA for the CDR3: TGTGCCAGCAGTATGGACACTGAAGCTTTCTTT.

This rearrangement joins TRBV24-1 to TRBJ2-1; the D gene is possibly TRBD1 (5 bases). V was cut by 9 bases and J by 7 bases, with 12 bases left in between. There are 12 residues in the CDR3. Germline V gives CDR1 KGHDR, CDR2 SFDVKD. CDR3 in amino acids: CATSGPFNEQFF. The CDR3 region has the DNA TGTGCCACCTCAGGGCCTTTTAATGAGCAGTTCTTC.

In this sample, this clonotype turned up many times. This chain uses TRBV4-1 with TRBJ2-2; TRBD1 agrees at 11 bases. Germline CDR1 and CDR2: MGHRA and YSYEKL. With 2 bases clipped from V and 8 bases from J, the junction kept 4 bases outside the gene matches. This CDR3 is 15 amino acids long. Written as DNA, the CDR3 is TGCGCCAGCAGCCAACTTGGGACAGGGGGTGGGGAGCTGTTTTTT. Its translation is CASSQLGTGGGELFF.

The rearrangement joins TRBV2 to TRBJ2-7; TRBD1 aligns across 7 bases. There are 12 residues in the CDR3. The germline CDR1 and CDR2 sequences are SNHLY and FYNNEI. Trimming took 9 bases from V and 6 from J; bases not matched to a gene: 8. The CDR3 DNA reads as TGTGCCAGTCGACGGGACAGCTGCGAGCAGTACTTC. Its translation is CASRRDSCEQYF.

To note about this clonotype: The junction departs from germline at one end; a sequencing error may be responsible. The V call is TRBV12-3 or TRBV12-4, the J call TRBJ2-7; TRBD1 agrees at 7 bases. CDR3 size: 14 residues. The CDR3 DNA follows: TGCGCCAGCAGTAGGACAGGAGTTACCTACGAGCAGTACTTC. Protein sequence: CASSRTGVTYEQYF.